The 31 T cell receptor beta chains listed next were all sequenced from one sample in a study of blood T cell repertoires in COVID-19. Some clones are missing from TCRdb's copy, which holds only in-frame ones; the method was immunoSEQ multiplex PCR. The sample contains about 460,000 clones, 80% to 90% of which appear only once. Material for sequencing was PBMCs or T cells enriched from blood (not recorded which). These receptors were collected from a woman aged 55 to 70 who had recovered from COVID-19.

CDR3 amino acids: CASTGGGRGYTF. The DNA of the CDR3 is TGTGCCAGCACCGGGGGAGGGCGGGGCTACACCTTC. The chain has TRBV3-1 (or the pseudogene TRBV3-2) and TRBJ1-2; TRBD1 might be the D (5 bases). Germline-derived CDR1 and CDR2 are LGHDT and YNNKEL (reference sequence). The CDR3 extends over 12 amino acids. The V end lost 7 bases, the J end lost 8 bases, and 14 bases lay between the germline ends.

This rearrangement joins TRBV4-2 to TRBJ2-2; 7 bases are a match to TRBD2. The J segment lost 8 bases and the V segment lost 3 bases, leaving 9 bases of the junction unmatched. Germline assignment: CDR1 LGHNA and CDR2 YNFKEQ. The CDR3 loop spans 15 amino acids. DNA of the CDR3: TGTGCCAGCAGCCACGGGACGGGGGGTACGGGGGAGCTGTTTTTT. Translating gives CASSHGTGGTGELFF.

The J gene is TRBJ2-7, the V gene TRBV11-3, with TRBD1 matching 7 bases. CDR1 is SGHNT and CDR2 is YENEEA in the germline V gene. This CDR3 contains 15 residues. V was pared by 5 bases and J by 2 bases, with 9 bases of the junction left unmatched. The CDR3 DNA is TGTGCCAGCAGCCAAAGGGACAGTGTCACCTACGAGCAGTACTTC. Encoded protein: CASSQRDSVTYEQYF.

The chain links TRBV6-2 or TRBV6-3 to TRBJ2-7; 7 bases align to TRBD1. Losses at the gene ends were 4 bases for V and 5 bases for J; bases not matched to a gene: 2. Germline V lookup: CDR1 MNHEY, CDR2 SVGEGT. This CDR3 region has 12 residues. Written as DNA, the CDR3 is TGTGCCAGCAGTTCCACAGGGGACGAGCAGTACGTC. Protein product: CASSSTGDEQYV.

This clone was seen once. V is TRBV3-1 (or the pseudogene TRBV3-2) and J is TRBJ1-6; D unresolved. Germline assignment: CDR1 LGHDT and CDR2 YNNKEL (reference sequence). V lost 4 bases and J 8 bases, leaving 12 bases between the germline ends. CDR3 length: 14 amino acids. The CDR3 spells CASSPSGHDSPLHF. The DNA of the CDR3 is TGTGCCAGCAGCCCTTCTGGGCACGATTCACCCCTCCACTTT.

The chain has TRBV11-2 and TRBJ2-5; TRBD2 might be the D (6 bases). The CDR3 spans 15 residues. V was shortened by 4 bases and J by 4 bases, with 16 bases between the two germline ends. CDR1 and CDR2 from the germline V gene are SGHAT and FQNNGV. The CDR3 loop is CASSSGSTGVETQYF. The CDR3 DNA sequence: TGTGCCAGCAGCTCGGGGTCGACGGGGGTAGAGACCCAGTACTTC.

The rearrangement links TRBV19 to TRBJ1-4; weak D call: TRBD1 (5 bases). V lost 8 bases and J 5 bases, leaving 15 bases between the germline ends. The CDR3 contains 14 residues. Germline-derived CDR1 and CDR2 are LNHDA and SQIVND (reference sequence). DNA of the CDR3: TGTGCCAGTCACTCCGGAAGGGGAAATGAAAAACTGTTTTTT. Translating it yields CASHSGRGNEKLFF.

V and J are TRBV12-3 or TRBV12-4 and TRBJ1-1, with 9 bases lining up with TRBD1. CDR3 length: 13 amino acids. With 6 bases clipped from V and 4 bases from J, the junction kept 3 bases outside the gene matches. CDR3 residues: CASRGQGSTEAFF. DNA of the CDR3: TGTGCCAGCAGAGGACAGGGGAGCACTGAAGCTTTCTTT.

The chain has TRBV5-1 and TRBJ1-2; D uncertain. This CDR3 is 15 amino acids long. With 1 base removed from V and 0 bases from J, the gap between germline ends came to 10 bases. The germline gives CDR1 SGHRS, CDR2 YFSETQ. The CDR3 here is CASSLNPSSNYGYTF. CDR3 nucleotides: TGCGCCAGCAGCTTGAATCCCAGTTCTAACTATGGCTACACCTTC.

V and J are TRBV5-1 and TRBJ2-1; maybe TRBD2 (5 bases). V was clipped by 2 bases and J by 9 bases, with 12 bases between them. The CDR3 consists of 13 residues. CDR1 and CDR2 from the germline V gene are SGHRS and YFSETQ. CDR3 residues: CASSFAEGSEQFF. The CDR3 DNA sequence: TGCGCCAGCAGCTTCGCAGAGGGCAGTGAGCAGTTCTTC. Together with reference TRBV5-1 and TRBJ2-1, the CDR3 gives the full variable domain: KAGVTQTPRYLIKTRGQQVTLSCSPISGHRSVSWYQQTPGQGLQFLFEYFSETQRNKGNFPGRFSGRQFSNSRSEMNVSTLELGDSALYLCASSFAEGSEQFFGPGTRLTVL.

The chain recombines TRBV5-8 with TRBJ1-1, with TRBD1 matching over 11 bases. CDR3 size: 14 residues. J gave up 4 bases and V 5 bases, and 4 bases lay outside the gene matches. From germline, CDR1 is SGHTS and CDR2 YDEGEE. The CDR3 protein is CASSRTGGATEAFF. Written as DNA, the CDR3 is TGTGCCAGCAGTAGGACAGGGGGCGCCACTGAAGCTTTCTTT. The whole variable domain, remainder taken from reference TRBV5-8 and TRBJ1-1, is EAGVTQSPTHLIKTRGQQATLRCSPISGHTSVYWYQQALGLGLQFLLWYDEGEERNRGNFPPRFSGRQFPNYSSELNVNALELEDSALYLCASSRTGGATEAFFGQGTRLTVV.

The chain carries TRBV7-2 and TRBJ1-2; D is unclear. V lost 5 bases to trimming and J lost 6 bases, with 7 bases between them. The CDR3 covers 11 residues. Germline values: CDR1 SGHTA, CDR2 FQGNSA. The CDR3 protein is CASSIRDGYTF. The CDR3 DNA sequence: TGTGCCAGCAGCATACGGGATGGCTACACCTTC.

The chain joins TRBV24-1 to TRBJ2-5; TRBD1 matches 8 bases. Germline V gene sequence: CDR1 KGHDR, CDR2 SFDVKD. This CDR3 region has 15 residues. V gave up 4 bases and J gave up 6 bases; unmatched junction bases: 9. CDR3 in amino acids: CATSDPMDRVKTQYF. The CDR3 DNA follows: TGTGCCACCAGTGACCCGATGGACAGGGTAAAGACCCAGTACTTC.

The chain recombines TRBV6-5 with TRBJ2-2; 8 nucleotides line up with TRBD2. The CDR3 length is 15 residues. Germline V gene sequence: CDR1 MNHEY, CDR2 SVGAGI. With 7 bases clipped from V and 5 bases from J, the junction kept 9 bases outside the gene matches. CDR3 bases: TGTGCCAGCAATGCGGGGGGCCGACGAACCGGGGAGCTGTTTTTT. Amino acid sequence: CASNAGGRRTGELFF.

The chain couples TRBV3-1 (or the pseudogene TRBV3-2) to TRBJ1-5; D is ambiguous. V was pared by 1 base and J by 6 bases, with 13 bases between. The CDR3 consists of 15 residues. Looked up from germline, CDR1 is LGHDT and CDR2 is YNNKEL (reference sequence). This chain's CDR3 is CASSQGALKAQPQHF. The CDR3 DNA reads TGTGCCAGCAGCCAAGGGGCTTTAAAGGCTCAGCCCCAGCATTTT.

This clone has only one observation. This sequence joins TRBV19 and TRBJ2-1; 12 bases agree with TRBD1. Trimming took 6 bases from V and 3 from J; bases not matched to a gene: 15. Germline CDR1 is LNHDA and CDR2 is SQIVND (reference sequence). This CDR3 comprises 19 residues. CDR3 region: CASSAGTGGGWSFYNEQFF. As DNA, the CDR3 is TGTGCCAGTAGCGCCGGGACAGGGGGCGGGTGGTCATTCTACAATGAGCAGTTCTTC.

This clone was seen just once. Here the CDR3 reads CASSQDWTGGSYNEQFF. For the CDR3, the DNA is TGTGCCAGCAGCCAAGATTGGACAGGGGGATCCTACAATGAGCAGTTCTTC. The rearrangement uses TRBV3-1 (or the pseudogene TRBV3-2) and TRBJ2-1; the match to TRBD1 covers 10 bases. Germline-derived CDR1 and CDR2 are LGHDT and YNNKEL (reference sequence). There are 17 residues in the CDR3. V dropped 0 bases and J dropped 1; count of bases not matched to a gene: 3.

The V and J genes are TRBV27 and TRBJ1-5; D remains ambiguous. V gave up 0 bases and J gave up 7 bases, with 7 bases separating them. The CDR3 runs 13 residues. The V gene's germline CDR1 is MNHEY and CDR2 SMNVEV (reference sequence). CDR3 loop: CASSLSARQPQHF. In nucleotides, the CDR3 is TGTGCCAGCAGTTTATCCGCGAGGCAGCCCCAGCATTTT.

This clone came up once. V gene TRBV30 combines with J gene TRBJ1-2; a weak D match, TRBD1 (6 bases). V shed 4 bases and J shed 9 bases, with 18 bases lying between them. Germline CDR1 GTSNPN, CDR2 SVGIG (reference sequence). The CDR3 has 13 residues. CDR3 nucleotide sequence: TGTGCCTGGACCTGGGACACCTACGGAAGCTACACCTTC. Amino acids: CAWTWDTYGSYTF.

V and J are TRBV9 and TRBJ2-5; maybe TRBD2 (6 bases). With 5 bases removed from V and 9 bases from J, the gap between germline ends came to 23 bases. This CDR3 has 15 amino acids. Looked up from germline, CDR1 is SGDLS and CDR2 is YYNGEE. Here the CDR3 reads CASSKTAGHEKPQYF. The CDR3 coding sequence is TGTGCCAGCAGTAAAACAGCGGGCCACGAAAAGCCCCAGTACTTC.

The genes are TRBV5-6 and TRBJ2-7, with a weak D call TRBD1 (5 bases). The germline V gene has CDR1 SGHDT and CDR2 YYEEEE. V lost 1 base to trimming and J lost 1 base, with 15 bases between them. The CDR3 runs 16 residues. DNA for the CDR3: TGTGCCAGCAGCTTGTGGTATGGCAGGGAATCCTACGAGCAGTACGTC. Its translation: CASSLWYGRESYEQYV.

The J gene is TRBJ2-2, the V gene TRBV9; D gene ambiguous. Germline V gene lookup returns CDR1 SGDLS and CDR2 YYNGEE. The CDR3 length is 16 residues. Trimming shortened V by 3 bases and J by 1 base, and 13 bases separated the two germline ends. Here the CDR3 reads CASSETWAGNTGELFF. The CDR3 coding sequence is TGTGCCAGCAGCGAGACCTGGGCAGGGAACACCGGGGAGCTGTTTTTT.

The CDR3 is CASRAGQGSYGYTF. In DNA form, the CDR3 reads TGTGCCAGCAGAGCCGGACAGGGAAGCTATGGCTACACCTTC. The gene calls are TRBV27 and TRBJ1-2; TRBD1 matches 8 bases. Germline V gene data show CDR1 as MNHEY and CDR2 as SMNVEV (reference sequence). This CDR3 region has 14 residues. V gave up 6 bases and J gave up 4 bases; unmatched junction bases: 7.

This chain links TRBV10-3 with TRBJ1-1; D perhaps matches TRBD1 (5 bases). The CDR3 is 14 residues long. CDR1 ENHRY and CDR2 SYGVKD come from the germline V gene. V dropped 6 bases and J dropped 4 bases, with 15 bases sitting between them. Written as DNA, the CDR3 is TGTGCCATCAGCGGGACTTCCCACACCACTGAAGCTTTCTTT. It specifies CAISGTSHTTEAFF.

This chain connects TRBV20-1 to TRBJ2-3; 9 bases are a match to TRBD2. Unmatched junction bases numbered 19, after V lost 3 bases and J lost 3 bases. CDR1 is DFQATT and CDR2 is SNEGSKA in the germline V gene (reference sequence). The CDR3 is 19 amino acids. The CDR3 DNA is TGCAGTGCTAGTAAAGACCCGGAGAAGCGGGGGGCCACGACAGATACGCAGTATTTT. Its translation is CSASKDPEKRGATTDTQYF.

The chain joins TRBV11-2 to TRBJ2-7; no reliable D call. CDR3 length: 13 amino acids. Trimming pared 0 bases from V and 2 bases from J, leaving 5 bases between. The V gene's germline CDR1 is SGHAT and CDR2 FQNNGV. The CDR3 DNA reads TGTGCCAGCAGCTTAGATATTCCCTACGAGCAGTACTTC. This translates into CASSLDIPYEQYF.

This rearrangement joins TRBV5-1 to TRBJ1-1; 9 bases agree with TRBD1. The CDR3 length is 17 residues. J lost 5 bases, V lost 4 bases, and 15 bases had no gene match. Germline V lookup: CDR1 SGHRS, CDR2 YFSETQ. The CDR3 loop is CASSPQRDRVVGTEAFF. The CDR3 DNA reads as TGCGCCAGCAGCCCCCAAAGGGACAGGGTGGTGGGGACTGAAGCTTTCTTT. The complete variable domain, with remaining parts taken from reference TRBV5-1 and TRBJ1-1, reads KAGVTQTPRYLIKTRGQQVTLSCSPISGHRSVSWYQQTPGQGLQFLFEYFSETQRNKGNFPGRFSGRQFSNSRSEMNVSTLELGDSALYLCASSPQRDRVVGTEAFFGQGTRLTVV.

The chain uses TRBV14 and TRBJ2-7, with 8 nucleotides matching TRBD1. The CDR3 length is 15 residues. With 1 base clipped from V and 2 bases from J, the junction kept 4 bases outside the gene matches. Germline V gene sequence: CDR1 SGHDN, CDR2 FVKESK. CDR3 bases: TGTGCCAGCAGCCAAGGGACAGGGTTCACCTACGAGCAGTACTTC. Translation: CASSQGTGFTYEQYF.

The CDR3 sequence is CASSLERAANQPQHF. CDR3 nucleotide sequence: TGTGCCAGCAGCTTAGAGCGGGCGGCCAATCAGCCCCAGCATTTT. The rearrangement uses TRBV7-8 and TRBJ1-5; D gene ambiguous. CDR1 and CDR2 from the germline V gene are SGHVS and FQNEAQ. V lost 1 base to trimming and J lost 3 bases, with 10 bases between them. The length of the CDR3 is 15 residues. Complete variable domain (other parts from reference TRBV7-8 and TRBJ1-5): GAGVSQSPRYKVAKRGQDVALRCDPISGHVSLFWYQQALGQGPEFLTYFQNEAQLDKSGLPSDRFFAERPEGSVSTLKIQRTQQEDSAVYLCASSLERAANQPQHFGDGTRLSIL.

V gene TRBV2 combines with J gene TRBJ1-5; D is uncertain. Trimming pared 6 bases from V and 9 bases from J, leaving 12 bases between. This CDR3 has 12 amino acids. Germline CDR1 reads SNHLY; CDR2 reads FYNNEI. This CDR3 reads CASSRASGPQHF. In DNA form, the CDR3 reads TGTGCCAGCAGCCGGGCCAGCGGGCCCCAGCATTTT. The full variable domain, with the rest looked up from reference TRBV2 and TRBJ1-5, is EPEVTQTPSHQVTQMGQEVILRCVPISNHLYFYWYRQILGQKVEFLVSFYNNEISEKSEIFDDQFSVERPDGSNFTLKIRSTKLEDSAMYFCASSRASGPQHFGDGTRLSIL.

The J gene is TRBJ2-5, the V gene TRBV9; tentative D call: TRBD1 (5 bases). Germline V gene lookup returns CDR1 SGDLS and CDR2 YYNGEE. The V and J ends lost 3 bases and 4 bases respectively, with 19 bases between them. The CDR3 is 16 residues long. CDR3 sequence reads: CASSAGVQGFVETQYF. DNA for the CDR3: TGTGCCAGCAGCGCCGGCGTCCAGGGTTTTGTAGAGACCCAGTACTTC.